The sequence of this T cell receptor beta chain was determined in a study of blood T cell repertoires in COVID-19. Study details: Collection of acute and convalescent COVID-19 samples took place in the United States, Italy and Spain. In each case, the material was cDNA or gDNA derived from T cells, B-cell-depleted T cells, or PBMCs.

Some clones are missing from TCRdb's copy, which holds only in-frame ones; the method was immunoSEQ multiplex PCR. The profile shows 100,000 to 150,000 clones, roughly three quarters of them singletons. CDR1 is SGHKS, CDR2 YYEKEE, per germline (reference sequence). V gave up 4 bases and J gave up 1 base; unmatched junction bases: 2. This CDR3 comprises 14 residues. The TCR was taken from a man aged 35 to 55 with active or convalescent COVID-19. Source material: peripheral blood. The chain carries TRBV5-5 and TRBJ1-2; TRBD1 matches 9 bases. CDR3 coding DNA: TGTGCCAGCAGCGGGACAGGGAATAACTATGGCTACACCTTC. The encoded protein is CASSGTGNNYGYTF.